This entry concerns a single T cell receptor (beta chain). What it recognizes is unknown. Recipients boosted at about 4 weeks or about 12 weeks are pooled. TCRdb keeps only in-frame clones here, not all; method: immunoSEQ multiplex PCR. The sample carries 140,000 or so clones, approximately 91% recorded once. This specimen comes from a study of T cell responses to AZD1222 COVID-19 vaccine. General study findings and limits: The donor cohort was predominantly white British with a female majority, and clonal diversity may have been underestimated.

CDR1 is SGHTS, CDR2 YDEGEE, per germline. Between the trimmed V and J ends, which lost 0 bases and 4 bases, there was a span of 11 bases. This CDR3 comprises 15 residues. The sequence derives from an adult who received the AZD1222 COVID-19 vaccine. Sequencing was performed on peripheral blood, taken 28 days after the second AZD1222 dose. The V call is TRBV5-8, the J call TRBJ1-5, with D unresolved. CDR3 amino acids: CASSLGRSLNQPQHF. The CDR3 DNA is TGTGCCAGCAGCTTGGGGCGATCGCTAAATCAGCCCCAGCATTTT. Full variable domain (rest looked up from reference TRBV5-8 and TRBJ1-5): EAGVTQSPTHLIKTRGQQATLRCSPISGHTSVYWYQQALGLGLQFLLWYDEGEERNRGNFPPRFSGRQFPNYSSELNVNALELEDSALYLCASSLGRSLNQPQHFGDGTRLSIL.